A selection of T cell receptor beta chains follows, all from one sample in a study of CD8 T cells in Susac syndrome. TCRdb reprocessed the immunoSEQ multiplex PCR reads via MiXCR and lists one record per CDR3 protein. The sample contains approximately 70,000 distinct CDR3 sequences, 85% to 95% of which appear only once. The specimen was CD8+ T cells from PBMCs. These receptors were collected from a human donor with multiple sclerosis. Both conserved end residues are part of each CDR3. D genes are given only for firm matches. Some rows mark clone size as missing; the rest say once, few, many or name a class of expanded clone.

DNA: TGCGCCAGCAGCCTGCGCGACAATGAGCAGTTCTTC
CDR3: CASSLRDNEQFF
size: few
J: TRBJ2-1
V: TRBV4-1
D: NA

DNA: TGCAGCGTTGAAACAGGCGAGCAGTTCTTC
CDR3: CSVETGEQFF
size: NA
J: TRBJ2-1
V: TRBV29-1
D: NA

DNA: TGTGCCAGCAGTTTAAACCCCACCCGGACAGGGCTCCACGAGCAGTACTTC
CDR3: CASSLNPTRTGLHEQYF
size: NA
J: TRBJ2-7
V: TRBV28
D: TRBD1

DNA: TGCAGTGCTAGTGACAGGGGGCCGTTAGGGGCCAACGTCCTGACTTTC
CDR3: CSASDRGPLGANVLTF
size: NA
J: TRBJ2-6
V: TRBV20-1
D: TRBD1

DNA: TGTGCCAGCAGTTTATCTGGGGATAGTCAGCCCCAGCATTTT
CDR3: CASSLSGDSQPQHF
size: NA
J: TRBJ1-5
V: TRBV27
D: NA

DNA: TGTGCCACGCAGGGGGAGGCGGATACTGAAGCTTTCTTT
CDR3: CATQGEADTEAFF
size: NA
J: TRBJ1-1
V: TRBV13
D: TRBD1

DNA: TGTGCCAGCAGCCCGACTAGCGGGACTAGCACAGATACGCAGTATTTT
CDR3: CASSPTSGTSTDTQYF
size: NA
J: TRBJ2-3
V: TRBV3-1
D: TRBD2

DNA: TGCGCCAGCAGCTTACTCGGGACAGGGGGCTACGAGCAGTACTTC
CDR3: CASSLLGTGGYEQYF
size: NA
J: TRBJ2-7
V: TRBV4-1
D: TRBD1

DNA: TGTGCCAGCAGCTTGGGAGTAGGCAATCAGCCCCAGCATTTT
CDR3: CASSLGVGNQPQHF
size: NA
J: TRBJ1-5
V: TRBV7-9
D: NA

DNA: TGCAGTGCTAGAGCCCTAGCGGGGGGCTACAATGAGCAGTTCTTC
CDR3: CSARALAGGYNEQFF
size: NA
J: TRBJ2-1
V: TRBV20-1
D: TRBD2

DNA: TGCGCCAGCAGCCAAGGGACAGAGAGATACGAGCAGTACTTC
CDR3: CASSQGTERYEQYF
size: NA
J: TRBJ2-7
V: TRBV4-3
D: NA

DNA: TGTGCCAGCAGCTCCACAGGGGGCGAGCAGTACTTC
CDR3: CASSSTGGEQYF
size: NA
J: TRBJ2-7
V: TRBV13
D: TRBD1

DNA: TGTGCCAGCAGCTTGACAGGGCCCACCGGGGAGCTGTTTTTT
CDR3: CASSLTGPTGELFF
size: NA
J: TRBJ2-2
V: TRBV7-2
D: TRBD1

DNA: TGTGCCAGCAGCCCGGGACTAGGAAACTACGAGCAGTACTTC
CDR3: CASSPGLGNYEQYF
size: once
J: TRBJ2-7
V: TRBV13
D: TRBD2

DNA: TGTGCCAGCAGCGTTTCACTCACAGGGCAATGGACTGAAGCTTTCTTT
CDR3: CASSVSLTGQWTEAFF
size: NA
J: TRBJ1-1
V: TRBV9
D: NA

DNA: TGTGCCTGGAGTGCCGGACAGGACTACGAGCAGTACTTC
CDR3: CAWSAGQDYEQYF
size: NA
J: TRBJ2-7
V: TRBV30
D: TRBD1

DNA: TGCAGCGCCGAGGCTGGGGACAGCTACGAGCAGTACTTC
CDR3: CSAEAGDSYEQYF
size: NA
J: TRBJ2-7
V: TRBV29-1
D: TRBD1

DNA: TGTGCCAGCAGCCCCTCTCAGGGAGGAGAGACCCAGTACTTC
CDR3: CASSPSQGGETQYF
size: NA
J: TRBJ2-5
V: TRBV14
D: NA

DNA: TGCAGCGTTGAGGAGGAGGGCTCCTACGAGCAGTACTTC
CDR3: CSVEEEGSYEQYF
size: NA
J: TRBJ2-7
V: TRBV29-1
D: NA

DNA: TGTGCCAGCAGCTTAGGAGGACAGGACGAGCAGTACTTC
CDR3: CASSLGGQDEQYF
size: once
J: TRBJ2-7
V: TRBV7-8
D: TRBD1

DNA: TGTGCCAGCAGTTTGGAATACGAGCAGTACTTC
CDR3: CASSLEYEQYF
size: NA
J: TRBJ2-7
V: TRBV28
D: NA

DNA: TGCAGTGCTAGAGGGATCGACGAGCCGGAGTACTTC
CDR3: CSARGIDEPEYF
size: NA
J: TRBJ2-7
V: TRBV20-1
D: NA

DNA: TGCAGTGCTCTAAACTACGAGCAGTACTTC
CDR3: CSALNYEQYF
size: NA
J: TRBJ2-7
V: TRBV20-1
D: NA

DNA: TGTGCCAGCAGTTACGGTTGGGACTATGGCTACACCTTC
CDR3: CASSYGWDYGYTF
size: NA
J: TRBJ1-2
V: TRBV6-6
D: NA

DNA: TGTGCCAGCGGCGAATCCAATGAGCAGTTCTTC
CDR3: CASGESNEQFF
size: NA
J: TRBJ2-1
V: TRBV28
D: NA

DNA: TGTGCCAGCAGTGAACGGGGGGGAATGAATGAAAAACTGTTTTTT
CDR3: CASSERGGMNEKLFF
size: NA
J: TRBJ1-4
V: TRBV6-1
D: NA

DNA: TGTGCCAGCAGTCCGGACAGCTACAATGAGCAGTTCTTC
CDR3: CASSPDSYNEQFF
size: few
J: TRBJ2-1
V: TRBV12-3/TRBV12-4
D: NA

DNA: TGTGCCAGCAGCTTAGCGGGGGGTTCTGGGCTAGCGGGAGCTTTGGGCAATGAGCAGTTCTTC
CDR3: CASSLAGGSGLAGALGNEQFF
size: NA
J: TRBJ2-1
V: TRBV7-8
D: TRBD2

DNA: TGTGCCAGCAGTTCTTACCGGGACCGGTACCAAGAGACCCAGTACTTC
CDR3: CASSSYRDRYQETQYF
size: NA
J: TRBJ2-5
V: TRBV5-6
D: NA

DNA: TGTGCCAGCAGCTCCCGGACAGGTTCTGGGGCCAACGTCCTGACTTTC
CDR3: CASSSRTGSGANVLTF
size: once
J: TRBJ2-6
V: TRBV7-2
D: TRBD1

DNA: TGTGCCAGCACCCAAGGGGGGTCTAGCGTGCTCACAGATACGCAGTATTTT
CDR3: CASTQGGSSVLTDTQYF
size: NA
J: TRBJ2-3
V: TRBV27
D: NA

DNA: TGTGCCAGCAGAAAGTTAGCGGGAGGTTCGTTAGAGACCCAGTACTTC
CDR3: CASRKLAGGSLETQYF
size: NA
J: TRBJ2-5
V: TRBV12-3/TRBV12-4
D: TRBD2

DNA: TGTGCCACCAAGGGACAGGGAAATCGCGCTGAAGCTTTCTTT
CDR3: CATKGQGNRAEAFF
size: NA
J: TRBJ1-1
V: TRBV15
D: TRBD1

DNA: TGCAGTGCTCGTTACGACAGGGTGGACTACAATGAGCAGTTCTTC
CDR3: CSARYDRVDYNEQFF
size: once
J: TRBJ2-1
V: TRBV20-1
D: TRBD1

DNA: TGCGCCAGCAGCACCTTAGAATGGGCCGAGCAGTACTTC
CDR3: CASSTLEWAEQYF
size: once
J: TRBJ2-7
V: TRBV5-1
D: NA

DNA: TGTGCCAGCAGCTTGGCCCAGGATGACACCGGGGAGCTGTTTTTT
CDR3: CASSLAQDDTGELFF
size: NA
J: TRBJ2-2
V: TRBV5-6
D: NA

DNA: TGTGCCAGCAGCGTAGTTGAGGGCGCTGAAGCTTTCTTT
CDR3: CASSVVEGAEAFF
size: NA
J: TRBJ1-1
V: TRBV9
D: NA

DNA: TGCGCCAGCAGCCAAGATCGGTTGATCACTGAAGCTTTCTTT
CDR3: CASSQDRLITEAFF
size: NA
J: TRBJ1-1
V: TRBV4-1
D: NA

DNA: TGCGCCAGCAGTAAAAGACAGCCGGGACAGGCGATATTCAACTATGGCTACACCTTC
CDR3: CASSKRQPGQAIFNYGYTF
size: NA
J: TRBJ1-2
V: TRBV23-1
D: TRBD1

DNA: TGTGCCAGCAGCTTAGCTGAACTGTTTTTT
CDR3: CASSLAELFF
size: NA
J: TRBJ2-2
V: TRBV11-2
D: NA

DNA: TGCAGTGCTAGACACTCCGGGGTAAACATTCAGTACTTC
CDR3: CSARHSGVNIQYF
size: NA
J: TRBJ2-4
V: TRBV20-1
D: NA

DNA: TGCGCCAGCGCCTCCAACCCCTACAATGAGCAGTTCTTC
CDR3: CASASNPYNEQFF
size: NA
J: TRBJ2-1
V: TRBV5-1
D: NA

DNA: TGTGCCAGCAGTGCGGGACTGGGACTCTACGAGCAGTACTTC
CDR3: CASSAGLGLYEQYF
size: NA
J: TRBJ2-7
V: TRBV3-1
D: NA

DNA: TGTGCCAGCAGCTTGGCCCCCGCAGGCCAGGGCTACACCTTC
CDR3: CASSLAPAGQGYTF
size: NA
J: TRBJ1-2
V: TRBV7-3
D: NA

DNA: TGTGCCAGCAGCGTAGATCGGACACCCTACGCCTCCTACAATGAGCAGTTCTTC
CDR3: CASSVDRTPYASYNEQFF
size: NA
J: TRBJ2-1
V: TRBV9
D: NA